These 14 T cell receptor beta chains share one sample of origin, sequenced in a study of T cell responses to AZD1222 COVID-19 vaccine. TCRdb's table, derived via immunoSEQ multiplex PCR, lists solely in-frame clones and lacks some. The profile shows over 150,000 clones, approximately 90% of them singletons. This specimen consisted of peripheral blood, obtained on day 0 of AZD1222 vaccination. Source of these receptors: an adult in good health.

The genes are TRBV24-1 and TRBJ1-2; 8 bases are shared with TRBD1. Trimming cost V 4 bases and J 8 bases; bases outside gene matches: 5. The CDR3 covers 13 residues. The germline CDR1 and CDR2 sequences are KGHDR and SFDVKD. This CDR3 reads CATSDRGQEGYTF. CDR3 nucleotide sequence: TGTGCCACCAGTGACAGGGGGCAGGAAGGCTACACCTTC.

CDR3 in DNA: TGTGCCATCAGTGGACTAGCGGGTGTCGCGAACACCGGGGAGCTGTTTTTT. It specifies CAISGLAGVANTGELFF. The rearrangement links TRBV10-3 to TRBJ2-2; 10 nucleotides align to TRBD2. CDR1 and CDR2 (germline): ENHRY, SYGVKD. The CDR3 is made up of 17 amino acids. The V gene end was trimmed by 4 bases and the J gene end by 0 bases; junction bases not matched to a gene: 5.

This chain uses TRBV5-1 with TRBJ2-2, with 9 bases fitting TRBD1. The length of the CDR3 is 16 residues. Trimming at V came to 4 bases and at J to 5 bases, leaving 9 bases not matched to a gene. The germline V gene encodes CDR1 SGHRS and CDR2 YFSETQ. As DNA, the CDR3 is TGCGCCAGCAGCGGAATAGGACAGGGGAAGACCGGGGAGCTGTTTTTT. Translation: CASSGIGQGKTGELFF.

The chain has TRBV6-5 and TRBJ1-6; no firm D call. Germline CDR1 MNHEY, CDR2 SVGAGI. The ends were cut back, 6 bases at V and 7 bases at J, with 13 bases in the middle. The CDR3 is 14 amino acids. The CDR3 region is CASRTGIGNSPLHF. In DNA, the CDR3 is TGTGCCAGCAGGACCGGGATAGGAAATTCACCCCTCCACTTT.

This sequence joins TRBV7-2 and TRBJ1-2; D may be TRBD1 (6 bases). Trimming left V 1 base short and J 4 bases short, with 13 bases between. The length of the CDR3 is 15 residues. The germline CDR1 and CDR2 sequences are SGHTA and FQGNSA. The CDR3 reads CASSLEGVGGYGYTF. In nucleotides, the CDR3 is TGTGCCAGCAGCTTAGAGGGGGTCGGTGGCTATGGCTACACCTTC.

The rearrangement joins TRBV30 to TRBJ2-3; D unresolved. From germline, CDR1 is GTSNPN and CDR2 SVGIG (reference sequence). The CDR3 runs to 12 residues. The V gene lost 2 bases and the J gene lost 4 bases, with 7 bases spanning the gap. The CDR3: CAWSSLPDTQYF. The CDR3 DNA reads as TGTGCCTGGAGTTCCTTGCCAGATACGCAGTATTTT.

The J gene is TRBJ2-1, the V gene TRBV2, with 9 bases lining up with TRBD2. With V trimmed by 3 bases and J by 5 bases, 5 bases remained unmatched. The CDR3 is 15 residues long. CDR1 is SNHLY, CDR2 FYNNEI, per germline. DNA for the CDR3: TGTGCCAGCAGTGAGAGACTAGCGGTGAACAATGAGCAGTTCTTC. Amino acid sequence: CASSERLAVNNEQFF.

This sequence joins TRBV9 and TRBJ1-3; D gene uncertain. The V gene lost 4 bases and the J gene lost 0 bases, with 14 bases spanning the gap. Per germline, CDR1 SGDLS and CDR2 YYNGEE. The CDR3 loop spans 16 amino acids. The CDR3 region has the DNA TGTGCCAGCAGCCAAGGAGGCAGGCGCTCTGGAAACACCATATATTTT. Translating it yields CASSQGGRRSGNTIYF.

The rearrangement links TRBV9 to TRBJ2-7, with 10 bases fitting TRBD2. The CDR3 is made up of 14 amino acids. V shed 3 bases and J 4 bases; nucleotides not matched to a gene: 4. Germline V gene data show CDR1 as SGDLS and CDR2 as YYNGEE. CDR3 amino acids: CASSASTSGYEQYF. The DNA of the CDR3 is TGTGCCAGCAGCGCCTCGACTAGCGGGTACGAGCAGTACTTC. Filled out from reference TRBV9 and TRBJ2-7, the complete variable domain reads DSGVTQTPKHLITATGQRVTLRCSPRSGDLSVYWYQQSLDQGLQFLIQYYNGEERAKGNILERFSAQQFPDLHSELNLSSLELGDSALYFCASSASTSGYEQYFGPGTRLTVT.

This clone was recorded only once. V and J are TRBV19 and TRBJ2-7; 7 bases fit TRBD1. J gave up 3 bases and V 5 bases, and 7 bases lay outside the gene matches. Per the germline V gene, CDR1 is LNHDA and CDR2 is SQIVND (reference sequence). This CDR3 comprises 14 residues. CDR3 bases: TGTGCCAGTAGTGTACAGGGGCGCGGCTACGAGCAGTACTTC. Translated, it gives CASSVQGRGYEQYF.

This clone was seen only a few times. The gene calls are TRBV6-4 and TRBJ1-6; D gene ambiguous. Germline V CDR1 and CDR2: MRHNA, SNTAGT. Trimming took 3 bases from V and 7 from J, leaving 10 bases between them. CDR3 length: 14 residues. CDR3 residues: CASSEEVGNSPLHF. DNA for the CDR3: TGTGCCAGCAGTGAGGAAGTGGGAAATTCACCCCTCCACTTT.

This chain links TRBV6-5 with TRBJ2-7; D possibly corresponds to TRBD2 (7 bases). The germline CDR1 and CDR2 sequences are MNHEY and SVGAGI. V was cut by 0 bases and J by 6 bases, with 15 bases left in between. CDR3 size: 15 residues. CDR3 nucleotides: TGTGCCAGCAGTTACTCCTACCAAGGGGGGGGCGAGCAGTACTTC. The encoded protein is CASSYSYQGGGEQYF.

The DNA for the CDR3 is TGTGCCAGCAGCCCCAGGGACAGTCTAACATCCTACGAGCAGTACTTC. This codes for CASSPRDSLTSYEQYF. This chain links TRBV11-2 with TRBJ2-7, with TRBD1 identical over 7 bases. The CDR3 spans 16 residues. With V trimmed by 5 bases and J by 1 base, 11 bases remained unmatched. Germline CDR1 reads SGHAT; CDR2 reads FQNNGV.

The chain recombines TRBV7-6 with TRBJ1-4, with D possibly being TRBD1 (6 bases). Germline lookup yields CDR1 SGHVS and CDR2 FNYEAQ. The length of the CDR3 is 16 residues. V dropped 0 bases and J dropped 0 bases, with 8 bases sitting between them. The DNA for the CDR3 is TGTGCCAGCAGCTTAGCGAGGACAGCAACTAATGAAAAACTGTTTTTT. Protein sequence: CASSLARTATNEKLFF. Full variable domain (outside the CDR3, taken from reference TRBV7-6 and TRBJ1-4): GAGVSQSPRYKVTKRGQDVALRCDPISGHVSLYWYRQALGQGPEFLTYFNYEAQQDKSGLPNDRFSAERPEGSISTLTIQRTEQRDSAMYRCASSLARTATNEKLFFGSGTQLSVL.